The T cell receptor (beta chain) under discussion was sequenced for a study of PD-1 blockade in mismatch repair-deficient tumors. The CDR3 covers 12 residues. The V segment lost 5 bases and the J segment 7 bases; nucleotides outside the gene matches: 4. Germline CDR1 reads GTSNPN; CDR2 reads SVGIG (reference sequence). Note on this clone: Its antigen is not identified.

TCRdb's table, derived via immunoSEQ multiplex PCR, lists solely in-frame clones and lacks some. The table includes about 15,000 clones, more than 80% detected once. Time point defined: roughly 11-day in vitro stimulation with candidate neoantigen peptide 5. Sequencing was performed on cells cultured in vitro, taken from a patient treated with pembrolizumab. This chain uses TRBV30 with TRBJ1-2; 10 bases map to TRBD1. The receptor was isolated from an adult with mismatch repair-deficient cancer. The DNA of the CDR3 is TGTGCCTGGGAGACAGGGGGCAGTGGCTACACCTTC. Translating gives CAWETGGSGYTF. The full variable domain, in which reference TRBV30 and TRBJ1-2 provide the parts outside the CDR3, is SQTIHQWPATLVQPVGSPLSLECTVEGTSNPNLYWYRQAAGRGLQLLFYSVGIGQISSEVPQNLSASRPQDRQFILSSKKLLLSDSGFYLCAWETGGSGYTFGSGTRLTVV.